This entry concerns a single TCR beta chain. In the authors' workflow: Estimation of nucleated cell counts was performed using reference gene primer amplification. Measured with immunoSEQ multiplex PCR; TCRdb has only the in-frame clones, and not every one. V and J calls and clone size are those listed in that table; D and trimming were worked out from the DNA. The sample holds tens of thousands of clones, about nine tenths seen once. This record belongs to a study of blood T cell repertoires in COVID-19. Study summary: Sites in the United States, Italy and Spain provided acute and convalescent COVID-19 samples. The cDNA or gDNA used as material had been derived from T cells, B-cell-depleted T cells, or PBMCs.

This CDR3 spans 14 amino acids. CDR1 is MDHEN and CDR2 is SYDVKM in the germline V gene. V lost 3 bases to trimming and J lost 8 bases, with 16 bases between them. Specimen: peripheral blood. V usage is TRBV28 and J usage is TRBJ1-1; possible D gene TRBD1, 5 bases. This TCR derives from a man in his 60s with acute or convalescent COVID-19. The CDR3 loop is CASSLPPPGLEAFF. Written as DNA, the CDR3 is TGTGCCAGCAGTTTGCCTCCACCAGGGCTAGAAGCTTTCTTT.